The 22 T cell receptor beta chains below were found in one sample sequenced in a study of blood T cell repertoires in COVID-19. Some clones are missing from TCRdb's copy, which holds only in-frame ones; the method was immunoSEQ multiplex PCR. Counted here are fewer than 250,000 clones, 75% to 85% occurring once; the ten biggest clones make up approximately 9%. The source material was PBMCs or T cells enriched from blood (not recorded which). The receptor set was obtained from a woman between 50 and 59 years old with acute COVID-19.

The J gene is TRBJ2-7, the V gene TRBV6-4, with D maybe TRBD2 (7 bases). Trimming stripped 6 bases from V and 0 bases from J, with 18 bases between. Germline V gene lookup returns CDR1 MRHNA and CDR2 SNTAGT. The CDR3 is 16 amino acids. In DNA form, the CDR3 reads TGTGCCAGCAGGGTCCTTGTCCGGGGGGCCTCCTACGAGCAGTACTTC. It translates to CASRVLVRGASYEQYF.

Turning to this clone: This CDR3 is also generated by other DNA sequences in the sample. The CDR3 nucleotides read TGTGCCAGCAGCCCCTTGGGGCAGGGGAATGAGCAGTTCTTC. Protein product: CASSPLGQGNEQFF. The gene calls are TRBV14 and TRBJ2-1; weak D call: TRBD1 (6 bases). Germline V gene sequence: CDR1 SGHDN, CDR2 FVKESK. CDR3 length: 14 amino acids. With 4 bases removed from V and 7 bases from J, the gap between germline ends came to 14 bases.

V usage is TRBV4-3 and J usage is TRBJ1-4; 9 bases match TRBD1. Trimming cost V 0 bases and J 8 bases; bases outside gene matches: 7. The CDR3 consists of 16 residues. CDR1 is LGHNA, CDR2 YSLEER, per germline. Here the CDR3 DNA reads TGCGCCAGCAGCCAAGACGGGACAGGGCTTAGGGAAAAACTGTTTTTT. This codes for CASSQDGTGLREKLFF.

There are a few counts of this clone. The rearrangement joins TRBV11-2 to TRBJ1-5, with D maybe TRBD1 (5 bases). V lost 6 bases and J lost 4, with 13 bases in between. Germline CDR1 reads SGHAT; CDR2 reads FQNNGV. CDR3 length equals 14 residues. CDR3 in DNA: TGTGCCAGCAGTTCGTATAAGGGGAATCAGCCCCAGCATTTT. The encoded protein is CASSSYKGNQPQHF.

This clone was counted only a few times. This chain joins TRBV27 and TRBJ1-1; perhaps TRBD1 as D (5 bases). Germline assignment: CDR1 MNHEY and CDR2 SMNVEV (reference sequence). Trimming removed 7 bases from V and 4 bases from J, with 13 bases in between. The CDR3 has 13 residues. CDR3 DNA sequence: TGTGCCAGCATGAGGGGAGGCGGCACTGAAGCTTTCTTT. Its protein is CASMRGGGTEAFF.

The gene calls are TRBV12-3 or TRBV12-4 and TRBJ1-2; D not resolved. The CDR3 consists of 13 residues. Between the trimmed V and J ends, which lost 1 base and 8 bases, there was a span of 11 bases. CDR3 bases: TGTGCCAGCAGTTTAGGGGAGCATCGGGGCTACACCTTC. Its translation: CASSLGEHRGYTF.

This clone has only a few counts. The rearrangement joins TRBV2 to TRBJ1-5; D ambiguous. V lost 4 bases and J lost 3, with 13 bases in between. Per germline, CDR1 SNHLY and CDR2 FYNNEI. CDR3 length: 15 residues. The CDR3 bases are TGTGCCAGCAGTGGTCCCCGAGAAAACAATCAGCCCCAGCATTTT. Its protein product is CASSGPRENNQPQHF.

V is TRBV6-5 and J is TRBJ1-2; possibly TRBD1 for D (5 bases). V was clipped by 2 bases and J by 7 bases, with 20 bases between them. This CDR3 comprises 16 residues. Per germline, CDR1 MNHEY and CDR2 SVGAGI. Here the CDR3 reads CASSYGSTVIEAGYTF. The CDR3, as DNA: TGTGCCAGCAGTTACGGGTCGACAGTCATCGAGGCTGGCTACACCTTC.

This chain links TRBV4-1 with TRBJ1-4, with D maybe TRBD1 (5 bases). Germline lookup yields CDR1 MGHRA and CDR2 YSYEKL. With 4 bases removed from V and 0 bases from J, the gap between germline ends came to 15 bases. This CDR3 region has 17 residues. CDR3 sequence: CASSRPGWGATNEKLFF. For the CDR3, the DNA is TGCGCCAGCAGCCGTCCAGGATGGGGGGCAACTAATGAAAAACTGTTTTTT.

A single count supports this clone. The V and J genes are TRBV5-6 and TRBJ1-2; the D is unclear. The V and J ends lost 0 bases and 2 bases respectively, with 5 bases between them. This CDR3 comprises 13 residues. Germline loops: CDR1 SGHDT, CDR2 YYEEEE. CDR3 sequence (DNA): TGTGCCAGCAGCTTGGGTGGCAACTATGGCTACACCTTC. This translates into CASSLGGNYGYTF.

The CDR3 DNA sequence: TGTGCCAGCACCTATCCTCAAGGGGGAACCTACGAGCAGTACTTC. It specifies CASTYPQGGTYEQYF. The chain employs TRBV28 and TRBJ2-7, with D perhaps matching TRBD1 (6 bases). CDR1 and CDR2 (germline): MDHEN, SYDVKM. The CDR3 sequence is 15 residues long. Trimming stripped 7 bases from V and 2 bases from J, with 18 bases between. Full variable domain (missing parts from reference TRBV28 and TRBJ2-7): DVKVTQSSRYLVKRTGEKVFLECVQDMDHENMFWYRQDPGLGLRLIYFSYDVKMKEKGDIPEGYSVSREKKERFSLILESASTNQTSMYLCASTYPQGGTYEQYFGPGTRLTVT.

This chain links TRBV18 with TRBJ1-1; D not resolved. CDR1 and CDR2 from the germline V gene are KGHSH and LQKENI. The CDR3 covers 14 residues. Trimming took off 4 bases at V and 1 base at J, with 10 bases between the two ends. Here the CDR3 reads CASSLRQANTEAFF. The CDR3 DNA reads TGTGCCAGCTCACTCCGGCAGGCGAACACTGAAGCTTTCTTT. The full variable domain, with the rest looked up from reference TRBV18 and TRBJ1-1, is NAGVMQNPRHLVRRRGQEARLRCSPMKGHSHVYWYRQLPEEGLKFMVYLQKENIIDESGMPKERFSAEFPKEGPSILRIQQVVRGDSAAYFCASSLRQANTEAFFGQGTRLTVV.

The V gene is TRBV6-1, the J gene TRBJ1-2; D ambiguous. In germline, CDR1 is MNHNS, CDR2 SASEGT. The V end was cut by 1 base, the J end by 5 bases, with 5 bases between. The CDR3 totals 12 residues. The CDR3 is CASSEDGYGYTF. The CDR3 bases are TGTGCCAGCAGTGAAGACGGGTATGGCTACACCTTC.

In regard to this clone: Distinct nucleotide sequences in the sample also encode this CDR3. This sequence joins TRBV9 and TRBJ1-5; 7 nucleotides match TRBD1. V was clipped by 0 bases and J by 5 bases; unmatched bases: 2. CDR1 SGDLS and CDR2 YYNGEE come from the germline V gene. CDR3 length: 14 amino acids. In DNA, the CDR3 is TGTGCCAGCAGCGTAGGACAGGGAGATCAGCCCCAGCATTTT. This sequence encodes CASSVGQGDQPQHF.

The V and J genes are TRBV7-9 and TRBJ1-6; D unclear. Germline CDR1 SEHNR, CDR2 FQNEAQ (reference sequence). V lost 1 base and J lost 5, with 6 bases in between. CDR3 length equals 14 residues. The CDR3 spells CASSLESDNSPLHF. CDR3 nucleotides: TGTGCCAGCAGCTTAGAATCAGATAATTCACCCCTCCACTTT.

This CDR3 reads CASSLGQPDTQYF. CDR3 coding DNA: TGTGCCAGCAGCTTAGGGCAACCAGATACGCAGTATTTT. The rearrangement joins TRBV7-8 to TRBJ2-3; D remains unclear. The germline V gene encodes CDR1 SGHVS and CDR2 FQNEAQ. V dropped 1 base and J dropped 4 bases, with 6 bases sitting between them. The CDR3 sequence is 13 residues long.

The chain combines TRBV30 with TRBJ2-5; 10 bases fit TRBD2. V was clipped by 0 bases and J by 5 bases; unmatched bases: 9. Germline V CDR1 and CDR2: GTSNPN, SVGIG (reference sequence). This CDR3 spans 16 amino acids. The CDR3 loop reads CAWSVLSSGGYETQYF. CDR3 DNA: TGTGCCTGGAGTGTACTCTCTAGCGGGGGATACGAGACCCAGTACTTC.

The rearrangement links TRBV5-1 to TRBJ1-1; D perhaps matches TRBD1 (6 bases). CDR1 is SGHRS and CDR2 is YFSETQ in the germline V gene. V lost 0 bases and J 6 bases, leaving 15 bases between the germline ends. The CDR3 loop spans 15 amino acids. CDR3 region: CASSLAAGTRAEAFF. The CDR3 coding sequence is TGCGCCAGCAGCTTGGCGGCAGGGACAAGGGCTGAAGCTTTCTTT.

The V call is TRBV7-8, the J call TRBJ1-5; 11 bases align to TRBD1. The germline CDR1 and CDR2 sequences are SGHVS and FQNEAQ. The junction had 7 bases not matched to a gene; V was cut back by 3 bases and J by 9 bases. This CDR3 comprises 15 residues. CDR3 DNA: TGTGCCAGCAGCTTCGGACAGGGGGCCGGGTGGCCCCAGCATTTT. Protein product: CASSFGQGAGWPQHF.

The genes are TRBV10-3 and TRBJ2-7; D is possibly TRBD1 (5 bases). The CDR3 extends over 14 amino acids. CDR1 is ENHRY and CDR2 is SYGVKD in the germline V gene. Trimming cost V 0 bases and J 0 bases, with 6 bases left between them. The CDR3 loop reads CAISESGPSYEQYF. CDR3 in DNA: TGTGCCATCAGTGAGTCGGGGCCCTCCTACGAGCAGTACTTC.

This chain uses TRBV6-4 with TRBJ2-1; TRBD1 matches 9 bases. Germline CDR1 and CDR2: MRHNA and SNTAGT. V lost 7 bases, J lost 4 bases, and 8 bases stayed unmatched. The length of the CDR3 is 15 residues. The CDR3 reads CASKEQGASYNEQFF. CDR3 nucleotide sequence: TGTGCCAGCAAAGAACAGGGGGCTTCGTACAATGAGCAGTTCTTC.

The CDR3, as DNA: TGTGCCAGCTCCCGCGACAGGGCCCCTGAAGCTTTCTTT. This sequence encodes CASSRDRAPEAFF. The V and J genes are TRBV18 and TRBJ1-1; TRBD1 matches at 7 bases. V gave up 6 bases and J gave up 6 bases; unmatched junction bases: 7. The CDR3 spans 13 residues. Per the germline V gene, CDR1 is KGHSH and CDR2 is LQKENI.